Below are 30 T cell receptor beta chains sequenced from a single sample in a study of blood T cell repertoires in COVID-19. Using immunoSEQ multiplex PCR, the repertoire was profiled, and TCRdb retains in-frame clones only, with some absent. Of about 130,000 clones listed, roughly 90% were seen once; the top ten hold over 1%. Input material: peripheral blood. The receptors shown here come from a woman aged 80 or older with acute or convalescent COVID-19.

The V call is TRBV6-1, the J call TRBJ2-7; TRBD1 is a possible D gene (6 bases). Germline CDR1 MNHNS, CDR2 SASEGT. This CDR3 has 13 amino acids. Trimming left V 3 bases short and J 5 bases short, with 11 bases between. The CDR3 sequence: CASSDRGMNEQYF. In DNA form, the CDR3 reads TGTGCCAGCAGTGACAGGGGAATGAACGAGCAGTACTTC.

The chain links TRBV18 to TRBJ2-3; D remains ambiguous. The germline gives CDR1 KGHSH, CDR2 LQKENI. Trimming stripped 4 bases from V and 6 bases from J, with 11 bases between. The CDR3 consists of 13 residues. The CDR3, as DNA: TGTGCCAGCTCACGAATTATACTCGATACGCAGTATTTT. Protein: CASSRIILDTQYF.

V and J are TRBV27 and TRBJ2-1, with a weak D call TRBD1 (5 bases). The germline V and J ends were trimmed by 2 bases and 9 bases, with 8 bases remaining between them. This CDR3 contains 12 residues. Germline V CDR1 and CDR2: MNHEY, SMNVEV (reference sequence). The CDR3 loop is CASSLQGGEQFF. CDR3 nucleotides: TGTGCCAGCAGTTTACAGGGCGGTGAGCAGTTCTTC.

V and J are TRBV27 and TRBJ2-1; 8 bases line up with TRBD2. This CDR3 has 14 residues. V shed 3 bases, J shed 4 bases, and the junction held 2 bases outside the gene matches. The germline V gene encodes CDR1 MNHEY and CDR2 SMNVEV (reference sequence). The CDR3, as DNA: TGTGCCAGCAGTTTGGCGGGGGGTTACAATGAGCAGTTCTTC. Amino acid sequence: CASSLAGGYNEQFF.

This clone was counted a few times. The chain has TRBV9 and TRBJ2-7; weak D call: TRBD1 (6 bases). Trimming pared 0 bases from V and 6 bases from J, leaving 19 bases between. Germline V gene lookup returns CDR1 SGDLS and CDR2 YYNGEE. This CDR3 has 16 amino acids. The CDR3 bases are TGTGCCAGCAGCGTAGGCGACAGGACGTTAGGAGGCGAGCAGTACTTC. It encodes CASSVGDRTLGGEQYF. Full variable domain (rest looked up from reference TRBV9 and TRBJ2-7): DSGVTQTPKHLITATGQRVTLRCSPRSGDLSVYWYQQSLDQGLQFLIQYYNGEERAKGNILERFSAQQFPDLHSELNLSSLELGDSALYFCASSVGDRTLGGEQYFGPGTRLTVT.

The V and J genes are TRBV7-2 and TRBJ1-1, with 7 bases lining up with TRBD1. With 5 bases clipped from V and 5 bases from J, the junction kept 8 bases outside the gene matches. The germline V gene encodes CDR1 SGHTA and CDR2 FQGNSA. The CDR3 has 14 amino acids. As DNA, the CDR3 is TGTGCCAGCAGCCCCCAGGGGGATAGGACTGAAGCTTTCTTT. Residues: CASSPQGDRTEAFF.

Here the CDR3 reads CASIPGLGYMDEQFF. DNA of the CDR3: TGTGCCAGCATCCCAGGACTAGGATATATGGATGAGCAGTTCTTC. The chain links TRBV5-4 to TRBJ2-1, with 7 bases identical to TRBD2. CDR1 and CDR2 (germline): SGHNT, YYREEE (reference sequence). The CDR3 extends over 15 amino acids. With V trimmed by 6 bases and J by 8 bases, 14 bases remained unmatched.

The chain carries TRBV6-5 and TRBJ2-7, with a weak D call TRBD1 (6 bases). V lost 7 bases, J lost 3 bases, and 10 bases lay in between. This CDR3 comprises 12 residues. Germline V CDR1 and CDR2: MNHEY, SVGAGI. In nucleotides, the CDR3 is TGTGCCAGCACAGGGGTTCTCTACGAGCAGTACTTC. This gives the protein CASTGVLYEQYF.

This chain joins TRBV10-3 and TRBJ2-7; 11 positions match TRBD1. The CDR3 sequence is 14 residues long. Unmatched junction bases numbered 2, after V lost 4 bases and J lost 3 bases. CDR1 ENHRY and CDR2 SYGVKD come from the germline V gene. The CDR3, as DNA: TGTGCCATCAGTGTGGGGACAGGGGGCTACGAGCAGTACTTC. Its protein is CAISVGTGGYEQYF.

The chain is built from TRBV7-6 and TRBJ2-7, with a tentative D call TRBD2 (6 bases). The V gene lost 1 base and the J gene lost 6 bases, with 13 bases spanning the gap. Germline CDR1 reads SGHVS; CDR2 reads FNYEAQ. The CDR3 totals 14 residues. The CDR3, as DNA: TGTGCCAGCAGCTTAGGCTGGAGGGGATTCGAGCAGTACTTC. Its translation: CASSLGWRGFEQYF.

The chain combines TRBV19 with TRBJ2-3, with D possibly TRBD2 on 7 matching bases. The V end was cut by 4 bases, the J end by 4 bases, with 27 bases between. In germline, CDR1 is LNHDA, CDR2 SQIVND (reference sequence). The CDR3 sequence is 19 residues long. As DNA, the CDR3 is TGTGCCAGTAGTAGTCTTGGGGGCGGGGGACTGCTACGCCCAGATACGCAGTATTTT. Translating it yields CASSSLGGGGLLRPDTQYF.

This chain uses TRBV3-1 (or the pseudogene TRBV3-2) with TRBJ1-2, with 9 bases aligning to TRBD1. The CDR3 contains 17 residues. Germline CDR1 reads LGHDT; CDR2 reads YNNKEL (reference sequence). The ends lost 0 bases at V and 3 bases at J; junction bases unmatched: 8. The CDR3 loop reads CASSQDRGTGRHYGYTF. The CDR3 DNA sequence: TGTGCCAGCAGCCAAGATAGGGGGACAGGGCGGCACTATGGCTACACCTTC.

The J gene is TRBJ2-5, the V gene TRBV4-1, with a tentative D call TRBD1 (5 bases). The V gene lost 0 bases and the J gene lost 4 bases, with 9 bases spanning the gap. CDR3 length: 14 amino acids. Per the germline V gene, CDR1 is MGHRA and CDR2 is YSYEKL. The chain's CDR3 is CASSQDPTGETQYF. CDR3 bases: TGCGCCAGCAGCCAAGATCCCACAGGAGAGACCCAGTACTTC.

The chain joins TRBV11-3 to TRBJ2-3, with a weak D call TRBD2 (6 bases). CDR1 SGHNT and CDR2 YENEEA come from the germline V gene. The CDR3 runs 13 residues. Trimming removed 5 bases at V and 1 base at J, with 7 bases between. CDR3 DNA sequence: TGTGCCAGCAGCCCTAGCGGCACAGATACGCAGTATTTT. Its protein is CASSPSGTDTQYF.

This sequence joins TRBV2 and TRBJ2-5, with TRBD2 identical over 8 bases. The V segment lost 8 bases and the J segment 5 bases; nucleotides outside the gene matches: 7. Per germline, CDR1 SNHLY and CDR2 FYNNEI. This CDR3 comprises 13 residues. CDR3 nucleotide sequence: TGTGCCAGCCTACGGGGGGGGGATGAGACCCAGTACTTC. This encodes CASLRGGDETQYF.

This rearrangement joins TRBV6-1 to TRBJ2-7; TRBD1 aligns across 10 bases. CDR1 MNHNS and CDR2 SASEGT come from the germline V gene. With 0 bases clipped from V and 3 bases from J, the junction kept 2 bases outside the gene matches. The CDR3 loop spans 15 amino acids. CDR3 in amino acids: CASSEAGTGDYEQYF. CDR3 sequence (DNA): TGTGCCAGCAGTGAAGCTGGGACAGGGGACTACGAGCAGTACTTC.

The chain is built from TRBV9 and TRBJ2-3; 12 nucleotides agree with TRBD2. There are 14 residues in the CDR3. CDR1 SGDLS and CDR2 YYNGEE come from the germline V gene. V lost 7 bases and J lost 5; bases outside the gene matches: 5. The CDR3, as DNA: TGTGCCAGCGCTAGCGGGAGGGCCAAAGATACGCAGTATTTT. The encoded protein is CASASGRAKDTQYF.

The V and J genes are TRBV4-2 and TRBJ2-5; D remains unclear. Germline V gives CDR1 LGHNA, CDR2 YNFKEQ. Trimming took off 0 bases at V and 3 bases at J, with 5 bases between the two ends. This CDR3 spans 13 amino acids. This CDR3 is CASSQEREETQYF. The CDR3 DNA reads as TGTGCCAGCAGCCAAGAGCGTGAAGAGACCCAGTACTTC.

This chain links TRBV7-2 with TRBJ2-3; TRBD2 aligns across 8 bases. The CDR3 contains 14 residues. V trimming: 6 bases; J trimming: 1 base; junction bases outside the gene matches: 3. The V gene's germline CDR1 is SGHTA and CDR2 FQGNSA. CDR3 residues: CASRAGGGTDTQYF. CDR3 coding DNA: TGTGCCAGCAGGGCGGGGGGAGGCACAGATACGCAGTATTTT.

V and J are TRBV3-1 (or the pseudogene TRBV3-2) and TRBJ2-5, with 13 positions matching TRBD2. Germline CDR1 LGHDT, CDR2 YNNKEL (reference sequence). CDR3 length: 15 residues. V lost 3 bases, J lost 5 bases, and 3 bases stayed unmatched. The CDR3 nucleotides read TGTGCCAGCAGCCACCCGACTAGCGGGAGGGAGACCCAGTACTTC. Translated: CASSHPTSGRETQYF.

This clone has just a few counts. The chain employs TRBV18 and TRBJ1-2; 9 nucleotides match TRBD1. Per the germline V gene, CDR1 is KGHSH and CDR2 is LQKENI. The CDR3 has 12 residues. The V and J ends lost 4 bases and 6 bases, in that order; junction bases with no gene match: 0. The CDR3 loop reads CASSRTGDGYTF. The CDR3 nucleotides are TGTGCCAGCTCACGGACAGGGGATGGCTACACCTTC.

This sequence joins TRBV9 and TRBJ1-5; unclear D gene. The CDR3 consists of 14 residues. With 4 bases removed from V and 4 bases from J, the gap between germline ends came to 12 bases. Germline V gene data show CDR1 as SGDLS and CDR2 as YYNGEE. CDR3 region: CASSLRPGNQPQHF. The CDR3 DNA follows: TGTGCCAGCAGCCTTCGCCCAGGAAATCAGCCCCAGCATTTT. The entire variable domain, with the rest obtained from reference TRBV9 and TRBJ1-5, is as follows: DSGVTQTPKHLITATGQRVTLRCSPRSGDLSVYWYQQSLDQGLQFLIQYYNGEERAKGNILERFSAQQFPDLHSELNLSSLELGDSALYFCASSLRPGNQPQHFGDGTRLSIL.

This chain uses TRBV5-8 with TRBJ1-2; D is unresolved. CDR3 length: 12 amino acids. V lost 4 bases, J lost 4 bases, and 8 bases lay in between. Germline CDR1 SGHTS, CDR2 YDEGEE. The CDR3 reads CASSPTIYGYTF. In nucleotides, the CDR3 is TGTGCCAGCAGCCCTACGATCTATGGCTACACCTTC. The full variable domain, its missing parts supplied by reference TRBV5-8 and TRBJ1-2, is EAGVTQSPTHLIKTRGQQATLRCSPISGHTSVYWYQQALGLGLQFLLWYDEGEERNRGNFPPRFSGRQFPNYSSELNVNALELEDSALYLCASSPTIYGYTFGSGTRLTVV.

The chain joins TRBV2 to TRBJ1-3; D is possibly TRBD1 (5 bases). Trimming stripped 8 bases from V and 9 bases from J, with 17 bases between. Germline V lookup: CDR1 SNHLY, CDR2 FYNNEI. The CDR3 covers 13 residues. This chain's CDR3 is CASRPTQGSTIYF. CDR3 DNA: TGTGCCAGCCGTCCAACGCAGGGTAGCACCATATATTTT.

The rearrangement links TRBV6-5 to TRBJ2-5; 8 nucleotides line up with TRBD2. V was clipped by 8 bases and J by 5 bases; unmatched bases: 7. Germline loops: CDR1 MNHEY, CDR2 SVGAGI. The CDR3 consists of 13 residues. CDR3 loop: CASRGGGTETQYF. In DNA form, the CDR3 reads TGTGCCAGCCGAGGCGGGGGGACCGAGACCCAGTACTTC.

By share, this clone ranks as medium-sized (0.01 to 0.1%). The chain carries TRBV9 and TRBJ1-2; 8 bases are a match to TRBD1. The V segment lost 3 bases and the J segment 7 bases; nucleotides outside the gene matches: 8. The CDR3 extends over 14 amino acids. Germline V gene data show CDR1 as SGDLS and CDR2 as YYNGEE. The chain's CDR3 is CASSAGQGEGGYTF. CDR3 bases: TGTGCCAGCAGCGCTGGACAGGGCGAAGGTGGCTACACCTTC.

This chain links TRBV3-1 (or the pseudogene TRBV3-2) with TRBJ1-2; TRBD1 matches 10 bases. Germline-derived CDR1 and CDR2 are LGHDT and YNNKEL (reference sequence). V shed 11 bases, J shed 4 bases, and the junction held 13 bases outside the gene matches. This CDR3 has 15 amino acids. The CDR3: CAGETDRGYGYGYTF. In DNA, the CDR3 is TGTGCCGGTGAAACGGACAGGGGGTATGGCTATGGCTACACCTTC.

V gene TRBV27 combines with J gene TRBJ2-7; 10 nucleotides match TRBD2. The length of the CDR3 is 16 residues. V was clipped by 5 bases and J by 0 bases; unmatched bases: 7. Germline V gene data show CDR1 as MNHEY and CDR2 as SMNVEV (reference sequence). Here the CDR3 DNA reads TGTGCCAGCAGTAGCACTAGCGGGGCCTTCTCCTACGAGCAGTACTTC. The encoded protein is CASSSTSGAFSYEQYF.

The gene calls are TRBV19 and TRBJ1-2, with a weak D call TRBD1 (5 bases). Germline lookup yields CDR1 LNHDA and CDR2 SQIVND (reference sequence). The CDR3 is 13 residues long. Trimming removed 3 bases from V and 4 bases from J, with 9 bases in between. DNA of the CDR3: TGTGCCAGTAGTATGTGGGGGGTCTATGGCTACACCTTC. Protein product: CASSMWGVYGYTF.

The V and J genes are TRBV5-1 and TRBJ1-3, with D perhaps TRBD1 (6 bases). The V end lost 3 bases, the J end lost 4 bases, and 14 bases lay between the germline ends. This CDR3 comprises 15 residues. Germline CDR1 and CDR2: SGHRS and YFSETQ. Here the CDR3 reads CASSSHTGTGNTIYF. CDR3 in DNA: TGCGCCAGCAGCTCCCATACAGGGACCGGAAACACCATATATTTT.